The rows below give T cell receptor beta chains drawn from one sample of a study of esophageal squamous cell carcinoma under preoperative chemotherapy. MiXCR was run by TCRdb on the PCR reads, yielding one entry per CDR3 protein. Among some 16,000 distinct CDR3 sequences, approximately 57% were seen once, and the ten largest hold more than 50%. This specimen was taken from a patient given preoperative chemotherapy. Receptor source: a human donor with esophageal squamous cell carcinoma. The donor label of this sample is uncertain. Both conserved end residues are part of each CDR3. The D gene is left open where the match is weak. Part of the rows lack a size; the others show once, few, many or a class for expanded clones.

d_call: .; j_call: TRBJ2-3; cdr3_length: 11; clone_size: .; v_call: TRBV6-1; cdr3_aa: CARGDTDTQYF; cdr3_nt: TGTGCCAGGGGGGACACAGATACGCAGTATTTC
d_call: .; j_call: TRBJ2-3; cdr3_length: 12; clone_size: few; v_call: TRBV6-1; cdr3_aa: CASRLGPTALYF; cdr3_nt: TGTGCCAGCAGACTGGGACCGACAGCCCTGTATTTT
d_call: TRBD2; j_call: TRBJ2-7; cdr3_length: 19; clone_size: few; v_call: TRBV27; cdr3_aa: CASSSHQRASGRAGWEQYF; cdr3_nt: TGTGCCAGCAGTTCCCACCAGAGGGCTAGCGGGAGGGCGGGGTGGGAGCAGTACTTC
d_call: .; j_call: TRBJ2-1; cdr3_length: 15; clone_size: .; v_call: TRBV6-5; cdr3_aa: CASSYSSGGSNEQFF; cdr3_nt: TGTGCCAGCAGTTACTCCTCCGGCGGATCCAATGAGCAGTTCTTC
d_call: .; j_call: TRBJ2-7; cdr3_length: 16; clone_size: .; v_call: TRBV11-2; cdr3_aa: CASSLAGVSYYNEQYF; cdr3_nt: TGTGCCAGCAGCTTAGCGGGGGTTAGCTACTACAATGAGCAGTACTTC
d_call: .; j_call: TRBJ2-2; cdr3_length: 14; clone_size: once; v_call: TRBV6-1; cdr3_aa: CASRTCANTGELFF; cdr3_nt: TGTGCCAGCAGGACCTGTGCGAACACCGGGGAGCTGTTTTTT
d_call: .; j_call: TRBJ2-5; cdr3_length: 15; clone_size: many; v_call: TRBV4-1; cdr3_aa: CASSPGRGLQETQYF; cdr3_nt: TGCGCCAGCAGCCCGGGAAGGGGCTTACAAGAGACCCAGTACTTC
d_call: TRBD2; j_call: TRBJ2-7; cdr3_length: 15; clone_size: .; v_call: TRBV6-1; cdr3_aa: CASSEAPRGRGEQYF; cdr3_nt: TGTGCCAGCAGTGAAGCTCCCCGTGGGAGGGGCGAGCAGTACTTC
d_call: .; j_call: TRBJ2-3; cdr3_length: 11; clone_size: .; v_call: TRBV6-1; cdr3_aa: CASRRSDTQYF; cdr3_nt: TGTGCCAGCAGGAGGAGTGATACGCAGTATTTT
d_call: .; j_call: TRBJ2-4; cdr3_length: 16; clone_size: once; v_call: TRBV6-1; cdr3_aa: CASSRKGGGATNMQYF; cdr3_nt: TGTGCCAGCAGTCGCAAGGGGGGGGGCGCCACAAACATGCAGTACTTT
d_call: .; j_call: TRBJ2-4; cdr3_length: 15; clone_size: .; v_call: TRBV6-1; cdr3_aa: CARAMGVRSEETQYF; cdr3_nt: TGTGCCAGGGCCATGGGGGTCCGGAGCGAAGAGACGCAGTATTTC
d_call: TRBD2; j_call: TRBJ2-3; cdr3_length: 14; clone_size: .; v_call: TRBV6-1; cdr3_aa: CARVGGGDTDTQYF; cdr3_nt: TGTGCGAGGGTTGGGGGGGGGGACACAGATACGCAGTATTTT
d_call: .; j_call: TRBJ2-7; cdr3_length: 15; clone_size: .; v_call: TRBV6-1; cdr3_aa: CARVKGAGEGDTQYF; cdr3_nt: TGTGCCAGGGTAAAAGGGGCGGGGGAGGGGGATACGCAGTACTTC
d_call: .; j_call: TRBJ2-2; cdr3_length: 13; clone_size: .; v_call: TRBV12-3/TRBV12-4; cdr3_aa: CARKGVNTEELYF; cdr3_nt: TGTGCCAGGAAGGGTGTGAACACAGAGGAGCTGTATTTT
d_call: .; j_call: TRBJ2-3; cdr3_length: 16; clone_size: .; v_call: TRBV6-1; cdr3_aa: CASSRNEGREADTQYF; cdr3_nt: TGTGCCAGCAGTCGCAACGAGGGCCGTGAGGCAGATACGCAGTATTTC
d_call: .; j_call: TRBJ2-3; cdr3_length: 13; clone_size: medium-sized; v_call: TRBV7-2; cdr3_aa: CASSLAGADTQYF; cdr3_nt: TGTGCCAGCAGCTTAGCGGGGGCAGATACGCAGTATTTT
d_call: TRBD1; j_call: TRBJ2-7; cdr3_length: 14; clone_size: .; v_call: TRBV12-3/TRBV12-4; cdr3_aa: CASRRQGGNYEQYF; cdr3_nt: TGTGCCAGCAGGAGACAGGGGGGAAACTACGAGCAGTACTTC
d_call: .; j_call: TRBJ2-7; cdr3_length: 13; clone_size: .; v_call: TRBV7-2; cdr3_aa: CASSYSPPYEQYF; cdr3_nt: TGTGCCAGCAGCTACAGTCCTCCCTACGAGCAGTACTTC
d_call: .; j_call: TRBJ2-7; cdr3_length: 14; clone_size: .; v_call: TRBV11-2; cdr3_aa: CASSLEVGHYEQYF; cdr3_nt: TGTGCCAGCAGCTTAGAGGTAGGTCACTACGAGCAGTACTTC
d_call: TRBD2; j_call: TRBJ2-4; cdr3_length: 16; clone_size: .; v_call: TRBV6-1; cdr3_aa: CASRPLAGTSTNTQYF; cdr3_nt: TGTGCCAGCAGACCCCTAGCGGGGACTAGCACAAACACGCAGTACTTC
d_call: TRBD2; j_call: TRBJ2-7; cdr3_length: 14; clone_size: few; v_call: TRBV7-8; cdr3_aa: CASSLSGKYNEQYF; cdr3_nt: TGTGCCAGCAGCTTAAGCGGGAAGTACAATGAGCAGTACTTC
d_call: .; j_call: TRBJ2-7; cdr3_length: 13; clone_size: .; v_call: TRBV4-1; cdr3_aa: CASSQETALGQYF; cdr3_nt: TGCGCCAGCAGCCAAGAAACCGCCTTAGGGCAGTACTTC
d_call: .; j_call: TRBJ2-1; cdr3_length: 15; clone_size: .; v_call: TRBV6-4; cdr3_aa: CASSDSGGPYNEQFF; cdr3_nt: TGTGCCAGCAGTGACTCGGGGGGACCATACAATGAGCAGTTCTTC
d_call: TRBD2; j_call: TRBJ2-3; cdr3_length: 16; clone_size: .; v_call: TRBV6-1; cdr3_aa: CASREGGEGAPETQYF; cdr3_nt: TGTGCCAGCAGGGAGGGTGGGGAGGGAGCCCCAGAGACGCAGTACTTT
d_call: .; j_call: TRBJ2-3; cdr3_length: 15; clone_size: once; v_call: TRBV6-1; cdr3_aa: CARRPQAVNTGKQYF; cdr3_nt: TGTGCCAGGAGGCCCCAGGCCGTTAACACAGGGAAGCAGTATTTT
d_call: .; j_call: TRBJ2-3; cdr3_length: 18; clone_size: .; v_call: TRBV6-1; cdr3_aa: CASSEAGGGGGDKETQYF; cdr3_nt: TGTGCCAGCAGTGAAGCGGGGGGGGGTGGCGGGGACAAAGAGACGCAGTATTTC